These 27 T cell receptor beta chains were all obtained from the same sample, sequenced in a study of beta chain features in type 1 diabetes (dated 2018 in TCRdb). Preparation of the library involved the immunoSEQ multiplex PCR assay. The entire amount of isolated RNA was reverse transcribed using the High Capacity cDNA Reverse Transcription Kit, so the sequenced TCRB transcripts were expressed ones. TCRdb provides this immuneACCESS table in a form limited to in-frame rearrangements. Some clones are lacking; in checked studies, under half of them reflect an unresolved V gene, and why the rest are absent is not known. The sample table lists 250,000 to 300,000 clones, around 7.8% of them with a count of one. The top ten clonotypes cover roughly 1% of the sample. Sequencing input: central memory CD4+ T cells from blood. These receptors originate from a woman aged 18-35 years in good health.

This clone was seen a few times. The gene calls are TRBV5-1 and TRBJ2-7; 8 nucleotides agree with TRBD1. Trimming took 3 bases from V and 3 from J; bases not matched to a gene: 5. CDR3 length: 14 residues. The germline gives CDR1 SGHRS, CDR2 YFSETQ. The CDR3 DNA follows: TGCGCCAGCAGCTCGACGACAGGGGTCTACGAGCAGTACGTC. It codes for CASSSTTGVYEQYV.

The chain couples TRBV9 to TRBJ2-3, with D perhaps TRBD1 (8 bases). This CDR3 comprises 15 residues. Per the germline V gene, CDR1 is SGDLS and CDR2 is YYNGEE. Trimming took 4 bases from V and 4 from J, leaving 16 bases between them. CDR3 region: CASSTGGGGADTQYF. In nucleotides, the CDR3 is TGTGCCAGCAGCACAGGGGGAGGGGGAGCAGATACGCAGTATTTT.

This clone was detected many times. The chain uses TRBV7-9 and TRBJ1-1; no reliable D call. Per germline, CDR1 SEHNR and CDR2 FQNEAQ (reference sequence). The CDR3 consists of 12 residues. V was shortened by 9 bases and J by 5 bases, with 13 bases between the two germline ends. The chain's CDR3 is CASLQTGTEAFF. Written as DNA, the CDR3 is TGTGCCAGTCTTCAAACCGGGACTGAAGCTTTCTTT.

This clone showed up many times. Within the sample, other DNA sequences also encode this same CDR3. This chain links TRBV14 with TRBJ2-1; the D gene is possibly TRBD2 (5 bases). Trimming stripped 6 bases from V and 0 bases from J, with 9 bases between. The germline gives CDR1 SGHDN, CDR2 FVKESK. The CDR3 is 14 residues long. DNA for the CDR3: TGTGCCAGCAGTCAGCGGCTCTCCTACAATGAGCAGTTCTTC. Translated: CASSQRLSYNEQFF. The entire variable domain, with the rest obtained from reference TRBV14 and TRBJ2-1, is as follows: EAGVTQFPSHSVIEKGQTVTLRCDPISGHDNLYWYRRVMGKEIKFLLHFVKESKQDESGMPNNRFLAERTGGTYSTLKVQPAELEDSGVYFCASSQRLSYNEQFFGPGTRLTVL.

This clone has a handful of counts. The chain links TRBV11-3 to TRBJ2-2; D is possibly TRBD1 (7 bases). The CDR3 is 15 residues long. Per germline, CDR1 SGHNT and CDR2 YENEEA. V was cut by 3 bases and J by 5 bases, with 13 bases left in between. The CDR3 here is CASSFAGQTTGELFF. CDR3 coding DNA: TGTGCCAGCAGCTTCGCGGGACAGACTACCGGGGAGCTGTTTTTT.

The chain links TRBV7-3 to TRBJ2-5; tentative D call: TRBD2 (5 bases). Germline V gene sequence: CDR1 SGHTA, CDR2 FQGTGA. V lost 2 bases and J lost 6, with 16 bases in between. The CDR3 is made up of 15 amino acids. The CDR3 sequence is CASSLVLAGGKTQYF. The DNA for the CDR3 is TGTGCCAGCAGCTTAGTTCTAGCTGGAGGCAAGACCCAGTACTTC.

The CDR3 loop is CASSPPGPLREETQYF. The CDR3 coding sequence is TGTGCCAGCTCACCCCCGGGCCCTCTGAGGGAGGAGACCCAGTACTTC. This rearrangement joins TRBV18 to TRBJ2-5, with D tentatively TRBD2 (5 bases). V lost 3 bases and J lost 5, with 19 bases in between. Germline-derived CDR1 and CDR2 are KGHSH and LQKENI. The CDR3 spans 16 residues.

The rearrangement joins TRBV2 to TRBJ1-1; tentative D call: TRBD1 (5 bases). There are 14 residues in the CDR3. Germline values: CDR1 SNHLY, CDR2 FYNNEI. The V and J ends lost 3 bases and 0 bases respectively, with 8 bases between them. The DNA for the CDR3 is TGTGCCAGCAGTGATAACAGGTTGAACACTGAAGCTTTCTTT. Protein product: CASSDNRLNTEAFF.

The chain combines TRBV15 with TRBJ2-4; D might be TRBD1 (5 bases). V shed 4 bases and J shed 9 bases, with 19 bases lying between them. There are 15 residues in the CDR3. Germline lookup yields CDR1 LNHNV and CDR2 YYDKDF (reference sequence). The DNA of the CDR3 is TGTGCCACCAGCAAGGACCCCCAGGGATCGAGCATTCAGTACTTC. Its translation is CATSKDPQGSSIQYF.

This clone has a handful of counts. The chain recombines TRBV9 with TRBJ2-5, with 10 bases identical to TRBD2. The J segment lost 4 bases and the V segment lost 0 bases, leaving 3 bases of the junction unmatched. The CDR3 is 15 residues long. The germline gives CDR1 SGDLS, CDR2 YYNGEE. The CDR3 sequence is CASSVALAGVETQYF. The CDR3 DNA follows: TGTGCCAGCAGCGTAGCGCTAGCGGGAGTAGAGACCCAGTACTTC.

The chain recombines TRBV11-2 with TRBJ2-2; D ambiguous. Trimming took off 6 bases at V and 6 bases at J, with 11 bases between the two ends. The germline V gene encodes CDR1 SGHAT and CDR2 FQNNGV. This CDR3 is built from 13 residues. CDR3 DNA sequence: TGTGCCAGCAGATCCCTCACCGCCGGGGAGCTGTTTTTT. It translates to CASRSLTAGELFF.

This clone was picked up many times. The rearrangement links TRBV11-3 to TRBJ2-1, with 8 nucleotides matching TRBD2. From germline, CDR1 is SGHNT and CDR2 YENEEA. The CDR3 length is 15 residues. V lost 4 bases to trimming and J lost 4 bases; unmatched junction nucleotides: 6. In nucleotides, the CDR3 is TGTGCCAGCAGCTCCGGACTAGCATCATACAATGAGCAGTTCTTC. Its translation: CASSSGLASYNEQFF.

This clone appeared a few times. The genes are TRBV7-2 and TRBJ1-5; the D is unclear. V was pared by 1 base and J by 2 bases, with 6 bases between. CDR3 length: 14 residues. Per germline, CDR1 SGHTA and CDR2 FQGNSA. The CDR3 protein is CASSLGEGNQPQHF. CDR3 coding DNA: TGTGCCAGCAGCTTAGGGGAGGGCAATCAGCCCCAGCATTTT.

In its sample, this clone was seen a few times. V and J are TRBV5-1 and TRBJ2-7; TRBD2 matches at 9 bases. The V segment lost 3 bases and the J segment 5 bases; nucleotides outside the gene matches: 9. Germline CDR1 and CDR2: SGHRS and YFSETQ. The CDR3 consists of 15 residues. The CDR3 loop reads CASSWLGLASDEQYV. The CDR3 DNA reads TGCGCCAGCAGCTGGTTGGGACTAGCATCGGACGAGCAGTACGTC.

This clone was seen only a few times. The rearrangement joins TRBV7-2 to TRBJ1-5, with D possibly being TRBD1 (5 bases). CDR1 and CDR2 from the germline V gene are SGHTA and FQGNSA. The CDR3 has 12 residues. Trimming left V 5 bases short and J 9 bases short, with 11 bases between. The CDR3 region has the DNA TGTGCCAGCAGCCTACCGGGACTGCCCCAGCATTTT. Its translation is CASSLPGLPQHF.

The chain has TRBV4-1 and TRBJ2-7, with D tentatively TRBD1 (6 bases). The CDR3 runs to 18 residues. V was trimmed by 2 bases and J by 3 bases, leaving 23 bases between them. Germline CDR1 reads MGHRA; CDR2 reads YSYEKL. CDR3 amino acids: CASSQPAGAVGTYYEQYF. The CDR3 DNA follows: TGCGCCAGCAGCCAACCGGCAGGGGCTGTAGGGACCTACTACGAGCAGTACTTC.

The sample holds a few counts of this clone. This chain uses TRBV7-3 with TRBJ2-1; the match to TRBD2 covers 11 bases. The CDR3 consists of 14 residues. Per the germline V gene, CDR1 is SGHTA and CDR2 is FQGTGA. V gave up 5 bases and J gave up 11 bases; unmatched junction bases: 8. The CDR3 nucleotides read TGTGCCAGCAGCCCCGGGACTAGCGGACAGAAGCAGTTCTTC. It encodes CASSPGTSGQKQFF.

The chain has TRBV7-9 and TRBJ2-1; 11 nucleotides agree with TRBD2. The CDR3 length is 17 residues. Germline V gene data show CDR1 as SEHNR and CDR2 as FQNEAQ (reference sequence). The ends lost 5 bases at V and 3 bases at J; junction bases unmatched: 9. In DNA form, the CDR3 reads TGTGCCAGCAGCGACAAGGTAGCGGGAGGGATCTACAATGAGCAGTTCTTC. Translation: CASSDKVAGGIYNEQFF.

The chain is built from TRBV4-3 and TRBJ2-3; maybe TRBD1 (6 bases). Trimming stripped 3 bases from V and 4 bases from J, with 14 bases between. This CDR3 has 15 amino acids. Germline CDR1 and CDR2: LGHNA and YSLEER. In DNA, the CDR3 is TGCGCCAGCAGCCAGGGACATTCAAAAGCAGATACGCAGTATTTT. Translated, it gives CASSQGHSKADTQYF.

In its sample, this clone was seen a few times. The chain joins TRBV28 to TRBJ2-4; D gene ambiguous. In germline, CDR1 is MDHEN, CDR2 SYDVKM. The V gene lost 1 base and the J gene lost 8 bases, with 12 bases spanning the gap. The CDR3 contains 14 residues. CDR3 amino acids: CASSLSAPQHIQYF. The CDR3 DNA sequence: TGTGCCAGCAGTTTATCGGCACCCCAACACATTCAGTACTTC.

This clone was observed a handful of times. This chain links TRBV7-9 with TRBJ2-5; 7 positions agree with TRBD1. This CDR3 has 13 residues. Germline CDR1 SEHNR, CDR2 FQNEAQ (reference sequence). Trimming removed 5 bases from V and 3 bases from J; junction bases left unmatched: 3. In DNA, the CDR3 is TGTGCCAGCAGCCGGGACAGAAAAGAGACCCAGTACTTC. It codes for CASSRDRKETQYF.

This clone was picked up a small number of times. V is TRBV4-1 and J is TRBJ1-2; D might be TRBD1 (5 bases). V gave up 2 bases and J gave up 4 bases, with 8 bases separating them. Germline values: CDR1 MGHRA, CDR2 YSYEKL. The CDR3 covers 13 residues. The DNA of the CDR3 is TGCGCCAGCAGCCAACAGGGATTCTATGGCTACACCTTC. Encoded protein: CASSQQGFYGYTF.

This clone was counted a few times. The rearrangement links TRBV7-8 to TRBJ2-7; 10 positions agree with TRBD1. This CDR3 has 15 residues. Trimming took 3 bases from V and 2 from J; bases not matched to a gene: 4. The germline CDR1 and CDR2 sequences are SGHVS and FQNEAQ. CDR3 residues: CASSFGTGVPYEQYF. CDR3 coding DNA: TGTGCCAGCAGCTTCGGGACAGGGGTCCCCTACGAGCAGTACTTC.

This clone has ten or more counts. The rearrangement links TRBV7-2 to TRBJ2-1; D is ambiguous. This CDR3 has 14 residues. The V end lost 1 base, the J end lost 3 bases, and 7 bases lay between the germline ends. The germline V gene encodes CDR1 SGHTA and CDR2 FQGNSA. The chain's CDR3 is CASSLGVHYNEQFF. The CDR3 DNA is TGTGCCAGCAGCTTAGGGGTCCACTACAATGAGCAGTTCTTC.

This clone was counted only a few times. The chain employs TRBV7-2 and TRBJ1-2, with 7 positions matching TRBD1. This CDR3 has 14 residues. Germline loops: CDR1 SGHTA, CDR2 FQGNSA. V was pared by 3 bases and J by 8 bases, with 9 bases of the junction left unmatched. In DNA, the CDR3 is TGTGCCAGCAGCTTGGGAGACAGGGTGAAGGGCTACACCTTC. Protein: CASSLGDRVKGYTF. The whole variable domain, filled in from reference TRBV7-2 and TRBJ1-2, reads GAGVSQSPSNKVTEKGKDVELRCDPISGHTALYWYRQSLGQGLEFLIYFQGNSAPDKSGLPSDRFSAERTGGSVSTLTIQRTQQEDSAVYLCASSLGDRVKGYTFGSGTRLTVV.

This clone was found a few times. J is TRBJ1-2 and V is TRBV4-2, with D uncertain. V lost 4 bases and J lost 9, with 12 bases in between. The CDR3 loop spans 12 amino acids. The V gene's germline CDR1 is LGHNA and CDR2 YNFKEQ. CDR3 coding DNA: TGTGCCAGCAGCCCGCAAGATCCTCGCTACACCTTC. The encoded protein is CASSPQDPRYTF.

V is TRBV27 and J is TRBJ1-1; 7 bases are a match to TRBD1. In germline, CDR1 is MNHEY, CDR2 SMNVEV (reference sequence). Unmatched junction bases numbered 4, after V lost 2 bases and J lost 4 bases. The CDR3 loop spans 14 amino acids. The CDR3 DNA follows: TGTGCCAGCAGTTTAACAGGGGACTCCACTGAAGCTTTCTTT. Its protein is CASSLTGDSTEAFF.